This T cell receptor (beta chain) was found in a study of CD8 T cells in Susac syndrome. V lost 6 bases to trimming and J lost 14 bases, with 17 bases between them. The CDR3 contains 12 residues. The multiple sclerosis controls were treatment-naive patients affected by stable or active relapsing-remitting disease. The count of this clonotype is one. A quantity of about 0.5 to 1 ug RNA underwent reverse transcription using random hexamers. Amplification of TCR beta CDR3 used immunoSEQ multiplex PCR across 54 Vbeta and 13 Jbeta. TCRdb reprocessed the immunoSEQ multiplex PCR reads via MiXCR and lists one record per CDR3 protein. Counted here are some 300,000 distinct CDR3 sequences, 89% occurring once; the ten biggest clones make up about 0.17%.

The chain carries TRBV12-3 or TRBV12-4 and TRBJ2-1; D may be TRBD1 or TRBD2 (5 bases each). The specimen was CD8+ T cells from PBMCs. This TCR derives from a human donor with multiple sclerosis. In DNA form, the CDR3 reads TGTGCCAGCAGCAGTCATCCGGGACGAAAGTTCTTC. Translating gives CASSSHPGRKFF.